The clone carrying this T cell receptor (beta chain) was recorded a few times. The antigen is undetermined. The sample is drawn from a study of identical twins. Findings of the study overall: Monozygotic twin pairs showed more out-of-frame TCR alpha sharing than models estimated. Beta clonotypes that were abundant in cord blood contained fewer insertions, a pattern absent from memory repertoires. Out-of-frame alpha sequences shared between twins exhibited an excess of low generation probability.

The germline gives CDR1 LNHDA, CDR2 SQIVND (reference sequence). The CDR3 is 15 amino acids. cDNA molecules carried unique molecular identifiers, and template switching added a universal primer site. Via MiXCR, TCRdb re-called the 5' RACE reads, giving one row per CDR3 protein. The sample contains 1.5 million to 2 million distinct CDR3 sequences, about 32% of which appear only once. The TCR sequence derives from a newborn girl in good health. Specimen: cord blood. The J gene is TRBJ2-7, the V gene TRBV19; 10 bases line up with TRBD2. The DNA end favors TRBJ2-5, so the J call may be wrong. CDR3: CASSIVASGGETQYF. The DNA of the CDR3 is TGTGCCAGTAGTATAGTAGCTAGCGGGGGAGAGACCCAGTACTTC.